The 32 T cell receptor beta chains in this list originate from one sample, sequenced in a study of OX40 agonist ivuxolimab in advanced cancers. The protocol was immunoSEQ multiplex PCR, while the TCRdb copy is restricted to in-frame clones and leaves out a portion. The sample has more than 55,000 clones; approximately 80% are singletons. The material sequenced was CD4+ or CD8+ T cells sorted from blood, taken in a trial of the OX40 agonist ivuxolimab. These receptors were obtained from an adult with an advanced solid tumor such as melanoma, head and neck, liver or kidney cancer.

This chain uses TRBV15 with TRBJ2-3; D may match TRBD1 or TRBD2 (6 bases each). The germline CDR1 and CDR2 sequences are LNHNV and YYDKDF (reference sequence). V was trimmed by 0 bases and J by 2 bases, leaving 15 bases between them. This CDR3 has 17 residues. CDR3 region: CATSRDRWGASTDTQYF. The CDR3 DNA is TGTGCCACCAGCAGAGACCGTTGGGGGGCTTCCACAGATACGCAGTATTTT. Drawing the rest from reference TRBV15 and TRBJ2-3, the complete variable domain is DAMVIQNPRYQVTQFGKPVTLSCSQTLNHNVMYWYQQKSSQAPKLLFHYYDKDFNNEADTPDNFQSRRPNTSFCFLDIRSPGLGDTAMYLCATSRDRWGASTDTQYFGPGTRLTVL.

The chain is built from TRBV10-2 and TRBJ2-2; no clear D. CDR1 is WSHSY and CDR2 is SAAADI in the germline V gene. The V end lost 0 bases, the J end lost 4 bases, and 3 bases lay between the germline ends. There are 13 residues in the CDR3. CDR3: CASSESRTGELFF. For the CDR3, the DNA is TGCGCCAGCAGTGAGTCGCGCACCGGGGAGCTGTTTTTT.

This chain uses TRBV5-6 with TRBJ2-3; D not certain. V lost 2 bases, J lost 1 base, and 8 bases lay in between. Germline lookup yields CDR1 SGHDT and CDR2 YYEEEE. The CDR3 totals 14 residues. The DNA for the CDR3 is TGTGCCAGCAGCTTAGGCAGCCGCACAGATACGCAGTATTTT. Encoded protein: CASSLGSRTDTQYF.

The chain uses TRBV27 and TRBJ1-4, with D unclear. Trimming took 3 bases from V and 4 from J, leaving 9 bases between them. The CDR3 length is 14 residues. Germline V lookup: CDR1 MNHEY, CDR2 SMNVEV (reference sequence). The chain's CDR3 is CASSFSRLNEKLFF. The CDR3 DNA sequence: TGTGCCAGCAGTTTCAGCAGACTTAATGAAAAACTGTTTTTT.

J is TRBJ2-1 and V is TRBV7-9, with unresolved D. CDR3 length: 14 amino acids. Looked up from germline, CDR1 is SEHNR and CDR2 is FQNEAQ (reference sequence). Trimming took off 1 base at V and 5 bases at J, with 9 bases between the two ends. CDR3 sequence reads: CASSLELRDNEQFF. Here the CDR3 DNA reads TGTGCCAGCAGCTTAGAACTTCGAGACAATGAGCAGTTCTTC.

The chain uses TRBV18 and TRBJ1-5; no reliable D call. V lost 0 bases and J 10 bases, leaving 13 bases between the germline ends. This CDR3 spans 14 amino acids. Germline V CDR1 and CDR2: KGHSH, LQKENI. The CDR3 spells CASSPPESPSPQHF. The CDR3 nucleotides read TGTGCCAGCTCACCACCTGAGTCCCCGTCTCCCCAGCATTTT.

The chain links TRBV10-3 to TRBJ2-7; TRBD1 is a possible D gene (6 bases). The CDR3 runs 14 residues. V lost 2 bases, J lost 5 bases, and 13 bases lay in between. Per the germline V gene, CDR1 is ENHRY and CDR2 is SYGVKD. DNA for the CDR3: TGTGCCATCAGTGAGCCGAGGGACATCCACGAGCAGTACTTC. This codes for CAISEPRDIHEQYF.

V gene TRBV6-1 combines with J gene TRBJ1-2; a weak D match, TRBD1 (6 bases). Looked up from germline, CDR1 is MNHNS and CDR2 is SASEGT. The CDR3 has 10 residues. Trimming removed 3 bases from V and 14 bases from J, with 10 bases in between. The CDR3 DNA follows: TGTGCCAGCAGTGACTGGGGGCTTACCTTC. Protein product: CASSDWGLTF.

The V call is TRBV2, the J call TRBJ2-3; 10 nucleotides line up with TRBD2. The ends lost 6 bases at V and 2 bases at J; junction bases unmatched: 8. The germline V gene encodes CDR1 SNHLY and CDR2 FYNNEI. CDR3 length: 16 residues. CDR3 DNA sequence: TGTGCCAGCAGACCATGGACTAGCGGATTCACAGATACGCAGTATTTT. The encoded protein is CASRPWTSGFTDTQYF.

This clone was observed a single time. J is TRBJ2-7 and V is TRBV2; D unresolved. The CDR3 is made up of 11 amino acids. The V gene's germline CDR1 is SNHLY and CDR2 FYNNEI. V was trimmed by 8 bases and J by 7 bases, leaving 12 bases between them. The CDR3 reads CASEEFREQYF. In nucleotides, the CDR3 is TGTGCCAGCGAGGAATTCCGGGAGCAGTACTTC.

The CDR3 DNA reads TGTGCCAGCCGATGGTCAGGGGGTAGGAGCACTGAAGCTTTCTTT. As protein: CASRWSGGRSTEAFF. The chain couples TRBV28 to TRBJ1-1, with TRBD1 matching 7 bases. Per the germline V gene, CDR1 is MDHEN and CDR2 is SYDVKM. Germline trimming cut 8 bases from V and 4 bases from J; bases unmatched to any gene: 13. This CDR3 comprises 15 residues. The complete variable domain, with remaining parts taken from reference TRBV28 and TRBJ1-1, reads DVKVTQSSRYLVKRTGEKVFLECVQDMDHENMFWYRQDPGLGLRLIYFSYDVKMKEKGDIPEGYSVSREKKERFSLILESASTNQTSMYLCASRWSGGRSTEAFFGQGTRLTVV.

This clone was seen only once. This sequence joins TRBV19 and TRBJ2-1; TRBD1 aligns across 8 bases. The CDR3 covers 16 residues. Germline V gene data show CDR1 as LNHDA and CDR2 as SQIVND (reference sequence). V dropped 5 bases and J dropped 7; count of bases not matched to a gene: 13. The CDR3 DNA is TGTGCCAGTAGTTTTAGCGGACAGGGAACCGGGAATGAGCAGTTCTTC. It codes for CASSFSGQGTGNEQFF.

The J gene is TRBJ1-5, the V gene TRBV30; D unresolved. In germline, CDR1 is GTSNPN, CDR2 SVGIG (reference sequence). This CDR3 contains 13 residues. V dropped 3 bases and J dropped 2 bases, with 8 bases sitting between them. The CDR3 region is CAWSLGGNQPQHF. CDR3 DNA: TGTGCCTGGAGCCTCGGCGGCAATCAGCCCCAGCATTTT. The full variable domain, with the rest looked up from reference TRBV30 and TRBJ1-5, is SQTIHQWPATLVQPVGSPLSLECTVEGTSNPNLYWYRQAAGRGLQLLFYSVGIGQISSEVPQNLSASRPQDRQFILSSKKLLLSDSGFYLCAWSLGGNQPQHFGDGTRLSIL.

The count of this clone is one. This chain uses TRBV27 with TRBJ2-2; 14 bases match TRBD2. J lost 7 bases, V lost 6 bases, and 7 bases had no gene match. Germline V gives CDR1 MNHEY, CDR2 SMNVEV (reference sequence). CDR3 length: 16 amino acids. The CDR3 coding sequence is TGTGCCAGCAGCTCGGGACTAGCGGGAGTTGTCGGGGAGCTGTTTTTT. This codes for CASSSGLAGVVGELFF.

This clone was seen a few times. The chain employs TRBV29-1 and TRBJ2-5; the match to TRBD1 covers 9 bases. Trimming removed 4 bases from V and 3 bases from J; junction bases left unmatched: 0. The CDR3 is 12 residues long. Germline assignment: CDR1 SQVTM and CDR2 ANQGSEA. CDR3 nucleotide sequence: TGCAGCGTTGGGGACAGGGAAGAGACCCAGTACTTC. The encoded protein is CSVGDREETQYF.

CDR3 sequence reads: CSVDAGGEGYGYTF. The CDR3 region has the DNA TGCAGCGTTGATGCAGGGGGAGAGGGCTATGGCTACACCTTC. This chain connects TRBV29-1 to TRBJ1-2; 7 nucleotides agree with TRBD1. The CDR3 has 14 amino acids. Germline lookup yields CDR1 SQVTM and CDR2 ANQGSEA. Trimming took 3 bases from V and 4 from J; bases not matched to a gene: 8.

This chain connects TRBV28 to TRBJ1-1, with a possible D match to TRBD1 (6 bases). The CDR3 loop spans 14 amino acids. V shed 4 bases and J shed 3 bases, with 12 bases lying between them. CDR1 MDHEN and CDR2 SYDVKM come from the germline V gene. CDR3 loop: CASSYLQGDTEAFF. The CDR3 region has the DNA TGTGCCAGCAGTTACTTACAGGGAGACACTGAAGCTTTCTTT.

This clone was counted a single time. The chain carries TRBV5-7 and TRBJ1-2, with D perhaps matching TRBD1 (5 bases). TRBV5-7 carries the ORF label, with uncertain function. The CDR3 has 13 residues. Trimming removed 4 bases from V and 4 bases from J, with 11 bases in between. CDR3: CASSPGRSYGYTF. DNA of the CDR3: TGTGCCAGCAGCCCGGGACGGTCCTATGGCTACACCTTC.

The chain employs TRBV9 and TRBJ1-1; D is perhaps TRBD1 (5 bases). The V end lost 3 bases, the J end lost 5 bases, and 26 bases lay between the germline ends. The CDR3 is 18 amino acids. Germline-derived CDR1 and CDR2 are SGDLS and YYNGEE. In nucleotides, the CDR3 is TGTGCCAGCAGCGCCCTCCAAGTGTCATGGGGGGTCCGGACTGAAGCTTTCTTT. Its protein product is CASSALQVSWGVRTEAFF.

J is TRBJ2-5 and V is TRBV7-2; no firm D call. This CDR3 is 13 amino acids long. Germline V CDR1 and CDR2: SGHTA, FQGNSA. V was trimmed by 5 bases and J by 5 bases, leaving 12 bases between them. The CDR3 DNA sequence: TGTGCCAGCAGCCCCAGCGTAGGGGAGACCCAGTACTTC. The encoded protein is CASSPSVGETQYF.

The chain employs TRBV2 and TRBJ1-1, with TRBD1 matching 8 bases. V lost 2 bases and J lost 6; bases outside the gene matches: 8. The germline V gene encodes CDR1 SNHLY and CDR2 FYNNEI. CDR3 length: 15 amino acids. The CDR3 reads CASSELTGEGSEAFF. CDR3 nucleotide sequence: TGTGCCAGCAGTGAATTGACAGGGGAGGGGTCTGAAGCTTTCTTT.

CDR3 sequence reads: CASSVGGGGNTEAFF. The CDR3 nucleotides read TGTGCCAGCAGCGTGGGGGGAGGGGGAAACACTGAAGCTTTCTTT. This rearrangement joins TRBV28 to TRBJ1-1; D possibly corresponds to TRBD1 (6 bases). The CDR3 sequence is 15 residues long. The ends were cut back, 6 bases at V and 2 bases at J, with 16 bases in the middle. Germline values: CDR1 MDHEN, CDR2 SYDVKM.

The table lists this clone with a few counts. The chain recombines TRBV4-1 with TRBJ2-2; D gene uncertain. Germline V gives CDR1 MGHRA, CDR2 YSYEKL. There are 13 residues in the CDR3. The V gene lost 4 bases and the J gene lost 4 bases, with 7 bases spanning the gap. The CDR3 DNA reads TGCGCCAGCAGCCGCGCAACCACCGGGGAGCTGTTTTTT. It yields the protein CASSRATTGELFF.

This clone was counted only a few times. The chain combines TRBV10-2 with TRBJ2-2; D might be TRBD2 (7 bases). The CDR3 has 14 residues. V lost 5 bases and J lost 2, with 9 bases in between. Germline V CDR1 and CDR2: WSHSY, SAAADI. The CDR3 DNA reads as TGCGCCAGCAGTCCGGGGGGCAACACCGGGGAGCTGTTTTTT. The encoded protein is CASSPGGNTGELFF.

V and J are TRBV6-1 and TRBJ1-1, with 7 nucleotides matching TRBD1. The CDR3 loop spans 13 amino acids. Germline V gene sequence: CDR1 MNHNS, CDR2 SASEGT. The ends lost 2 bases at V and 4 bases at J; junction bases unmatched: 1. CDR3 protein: CASSERDSTEAFF. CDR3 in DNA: TGTGCCAGCAGTGAACGGGACAGCACTGAAGCTTTCTTT.

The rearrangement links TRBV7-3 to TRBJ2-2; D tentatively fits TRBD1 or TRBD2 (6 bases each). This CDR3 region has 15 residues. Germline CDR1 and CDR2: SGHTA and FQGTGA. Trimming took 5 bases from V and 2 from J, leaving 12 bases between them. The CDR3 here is CASSPTGANTGELFF. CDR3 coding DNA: TGTGCCAGCAGCCCTACGGGGGCTAACACCGGGGAGCTGTTTTTT. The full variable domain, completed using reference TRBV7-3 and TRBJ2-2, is GAGVSQTPSNKVTEKGKYVELRCDPISGHTALYWYRQSLGQGPEFLIYFQGTGAADDSGLPNDRFFAVRPEGSVSTLKIQRTERGDSAVYLCASSPTGANTGELFFGEGSRLTVL.

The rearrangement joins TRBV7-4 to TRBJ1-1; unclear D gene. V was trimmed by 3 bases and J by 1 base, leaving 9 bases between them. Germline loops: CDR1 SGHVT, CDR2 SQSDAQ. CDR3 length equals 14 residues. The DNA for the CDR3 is TGTGCCAGCAGCTTGACGGACGGGAACACTGAAGCTTTCTTT. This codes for CASSLTDGNTEAFF.

The CDR3: CSGGADSPLHF. The DNA of the CDR3 is TGCAGTGGAGGGGCTGACTCACCCCTCCACTTT. This chain links TRBV20-1 with TRBJ1-6; TRBD1 is a possible D gene (5 bases). This CDR3 region has 11 residues. The germline V gene encodes CDR1 DFQATT and CDR2 SNEGSKA (reference sequence). The V and J ends lost 7 bases and 10 bases respectively, with 11 bases between them.

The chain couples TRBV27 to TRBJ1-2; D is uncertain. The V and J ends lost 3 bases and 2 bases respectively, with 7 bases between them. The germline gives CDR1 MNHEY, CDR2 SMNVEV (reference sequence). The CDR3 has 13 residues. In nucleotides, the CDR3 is TGTGCCAGCAGTTTCGAGAAAAACTATGGCTACACCTTC. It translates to CASSFEKNYGYTF.

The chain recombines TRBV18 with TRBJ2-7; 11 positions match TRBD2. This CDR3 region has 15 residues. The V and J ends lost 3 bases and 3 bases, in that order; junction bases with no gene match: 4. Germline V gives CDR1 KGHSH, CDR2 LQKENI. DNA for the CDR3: TGTGCCAGCTCACCCCCGGGACTAGCGGTCTACGAGCAGTACTTC. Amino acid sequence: CASSPPGLAVYEQYF.

In nucleotides, the CDR3 is TGTGCCAGCAGCTTATCCATTTTGTTTGAGGAGGCAGGCCGTCGTTCTGGAAACACCATATATTTT. It translates to CASSLSILFEEAGRRSGNTIYF. The genes are TRBV7-3 and TRBJ1-3; D is unclear. The CDR3 sequence is 22 residues long. Trimming cost V 2 bases and J 1 base, with 30 bases left between them. Per germline, CDR1 SGHTA and CDR2 FQGTGA.

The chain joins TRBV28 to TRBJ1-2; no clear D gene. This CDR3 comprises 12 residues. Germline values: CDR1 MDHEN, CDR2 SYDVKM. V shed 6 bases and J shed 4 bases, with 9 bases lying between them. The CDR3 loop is CASRHPTYGYTF. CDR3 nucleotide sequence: TGTGCCAGCAGGCACCCTACCTATGGCTACACCTTC.